A selection of T cell receptor beta chains follows, all from one sample in a study of T cell repertoires in cytomegalovirus infection. TCRdb fed the reads into MiXCR, producing one record per CDR3 protein. The sample contains around 750,000 distinct CDR3 sequences, approximately 29% of which appear only once. Their antigen targets remain unknown. The sample consisted of cultured CD8+ T cells from PBMCs, taken from culture after CMV antigen stimulation. The receptors originated from a human donor in good health (CMV status not recorded). Some clones in this sample may be carry-over from other donors' samples. CDR3s leave out the opening cysteine and the closing phenylalanine or tryptophan.

J gene: TRBJ2-5
V gene: TRBV6-5
CDR3 protein: ASSYSGLYRYQETQY

J gene: TRBJ2-2
V gene: TRBV20-1
CDR3 protein: SAPSTGELF

J gene: TRBJ1-5
V gene: TRBV6-6
CDR3 protein: ASSLTTGTSYQPQH

J gene: TRBJ2-2
V gene: TRBV4-1
CDR3 protein: ASSPYGLAGGPRGTGELF

J gene: TRBJ2-3
V gene: TRBV4-3
CDR3 protein: ASSQGIGTIFAKDTQY

J gene: TRBJ1-2
V gene: TRBV5-4
CDR3 protein: ASSSRDRGFGGYT

J gene: TRBJ2-7
V gene: TRBV7-9
CDR3 protein: ASGPPRRLAKAYEQY

J gene: TRBJ1-2
V gene: TRBV14
CDR3 protein: ASSQDTWGTGDYGYT

J gene: TRBJ2-3
V gene: TRBV9
CDR3 protein: ASSSHLGTDTQY

J gene: TRBJ2-3
V gene: TRBV7-2
CDR3 protein: ASSLVLAGGDTQY

J gene: TRBJ2-3
V gene: TRBV11-2
CDR3 protein: ASSRASRLGGGTQY

J gene: TRBJ1-2
V gene: TRBV28
CDR3 protein: ASSIRGGRGYGYT

J gene: TRBJ2-1
V gene: TRBV6-2/TRBV6-3
CDR3 protein: ASSYWDSRRDEQF

J gene: TRBJ2-2
V gene: TRBV10-3
CDR3 protein: AIQGDTGELF

J gene: TRBJ2-7
V gene: TRBV29-1
CDR3 protein: SVEDERSYEQY

J gene: TRBJ2-1
V gene: TRBV6-2/TRBV6-3
CDR3 protein: ASIPSVTELYNEQF

J gene: TRBJ1-1
V gene: TRBV25-1
CDR3 protein: ASSEDRTRTEAF

J gene: TRBJ2-7
V gene: TRBV4-1
CDR3 protein: ASSPRPGSSSYEQN

J gene: TRBJ1-1
V gene: TRBV5-8
CDR3 protein: ASSSGTGEVTEAF

J gene: TRBJ1-3
V gene: TRBV7-2
CDR3 protein: ASFDGNTIY